This TCR beta chain was identified during a study of CD8+ T cells in alopecia areata. The treatment was: oral pan-JAK inhibitor, 5-10 mg twice daily. RNA extraction and reverse transcription yielded cDNA as sequencing template. Here immunoSEQ multiplex PCR was the method, and the copy in TCRdb shows in-frame clones only, minus some. The sample yields 200,000 to 250,000 clones, under 75% seen once. In the case of this clone: Its antigen is unidentified.

Study findings and constraints: For baseline CD8+ expansion, any link to response stays uncertain with one nonresponder. Sequenced scalp T cells also include alphabeta T cells resident in normal skin. Scalp clonality and expanded CD8+ clones among the top 100 fell significantly with tofacitinib.

The CDR3 length is 15 residues. Germline CDR1 and CDR2: SNHLY and FYNNEI. Trimming removed 4 bases at V and 2 bases at J, with 13 bases between. The starting material was CD4+ T cells sorted from blood, obtained at week 4, from a patient treated with tofacitinib. This receptor was identified in a human donor with alopecia areata. The chain joins TRBV2 to TRBJ2-3; a possible D gene is TRBD1 (6 bases). The CDR3 sequence: CASSVEDRSTDTQYF. The CDR3 nucleotides read TGTGCCAGCAGTGTCGAGGACAGATCCACAGATACGCAGTATTTT.